Reported below is one T cell receptor (beta chain). TCRdb keeps only in-frame clones here, not all; method: immunoSEQ multiplex PCR. The sample holds some 80,000 clones; around 85% are singletons and the top ten take more than 15%. The germline V gene encodes CDR1 SGHRS and CDR2 YFSETQ. V lost 0 bases and J lost 0, with 9 bases in between. The CDR3 runs to 15 residues. These data come from a study of blood T cell repertoires in COVID-19. The V and J genes are TRBV5-1 and TRBJ1-2; D call uncertain. Sequencing was performed on peripheral blood. This TCR came from a man older than 75 with active or convalescent COVID-19. This CDR3 is CASSLAPAANYGYTF. DNA of the CDR3: TGCGCCAGCAGCTTGGCCCCCGCGGCTAACTATGGCTACACCTTC.